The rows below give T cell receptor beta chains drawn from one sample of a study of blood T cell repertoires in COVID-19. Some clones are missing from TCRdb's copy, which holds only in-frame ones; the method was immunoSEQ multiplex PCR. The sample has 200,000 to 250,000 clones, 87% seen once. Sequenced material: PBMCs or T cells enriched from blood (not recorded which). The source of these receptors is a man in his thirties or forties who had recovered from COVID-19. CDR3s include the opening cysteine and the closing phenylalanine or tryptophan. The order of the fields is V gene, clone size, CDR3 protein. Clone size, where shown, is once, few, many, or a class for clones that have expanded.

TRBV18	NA	CASSPPGGALYEQYF
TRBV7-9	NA	CASSLVGGTEGQFF
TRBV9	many	CASSGTSSSTDTQYF
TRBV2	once	CASSETGLAPGELFF
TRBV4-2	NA	CASSQERMAYEQYF
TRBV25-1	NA	CASSEQGIGYTF
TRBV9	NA	CASSETGNTGELFF
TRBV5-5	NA	CASSTGQGVQPQHF
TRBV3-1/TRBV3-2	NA	CASSQDGVGEDYGYTF
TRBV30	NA	CAWSHGQYQPQHF
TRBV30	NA	CAWSVLGGGPYNEQFF
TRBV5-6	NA	CASSLFGGLAGGSYEQYF
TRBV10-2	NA	CASSSVWNIQYF
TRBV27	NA	CASSFGTYEKLFF
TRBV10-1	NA	CASSSHGLAGLYNEQFF
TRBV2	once	CASSENPGTHSTGELFF
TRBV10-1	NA	CAMTQDRGETQYF
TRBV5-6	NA	CASSLAGNTGELFF
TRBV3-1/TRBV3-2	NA	CASSQTLGGAHNEQFF
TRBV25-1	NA	CASSEYFQEAMNTEAFF
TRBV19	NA	CASTQVGALSPLHF
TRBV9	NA	CASSEGGTRTDTQYF
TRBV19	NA	CASSTRQYGYTF